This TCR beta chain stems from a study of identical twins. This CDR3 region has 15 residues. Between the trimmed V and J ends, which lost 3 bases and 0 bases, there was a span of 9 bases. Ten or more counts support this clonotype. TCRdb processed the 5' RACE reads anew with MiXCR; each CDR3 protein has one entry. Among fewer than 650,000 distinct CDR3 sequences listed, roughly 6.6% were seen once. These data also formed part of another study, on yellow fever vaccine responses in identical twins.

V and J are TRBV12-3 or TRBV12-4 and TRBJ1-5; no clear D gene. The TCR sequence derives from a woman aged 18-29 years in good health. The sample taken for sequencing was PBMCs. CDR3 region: CASSFAGGSNQPQHF. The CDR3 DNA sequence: TGTGCCAGCAGTTTTGCAGGTGGTAGCAATCAGCCCCAGCATTTT.